This T cell receptor beta chain was sequenced for a study of blood T cell repertoires in COVID-19 (dated by TCRdb to about 2020). About the full investigation: Collaborator samples came from the United States, Italy and Spain and covered acute and convalescent phases of COVID-19. Samples came from the ongoing ImmuneRACE study (first 160 participants) plus 1,254 subjects from 6 global collaborators. The material from the prospective study consisted of cDNA or gDNA derived from T cells, B-cell-depleted T cells, or PBMCs. Subjects who had been exposed to COVID-19, were actively infected with it, or had recovered from it provided the deeply sampled blood TCRbeta repertoires that made up the dataset. Sample metadata almost always included a de-identified subject ID, COVID-19 status, age in years and sex. Where available, HLA class I and class II types were obtained from metadata supplied by the sample provider rather than from assay-based typing. A freely available public database, intended as a resource for researchers studying the immune response to SARS-CoV-2, is where the repertoires were released. Results the study describes overall, beyond this receptor: The quantity of clinical and demographic metadata differed by source and by participant and was supplied without curation.

As concerns this clone: Its antigen specificity is not known. No base-level quality is on record; no much larger clone is a single base apart.

Via the germline V gene, CDR1 is SGHVS and CDR2 FQNEAQ. From its cysteine to its phenylalanine, the CDR3 spans 15 amino acids. Only the CDR3 DNA is retained, 45 bases long and in frame from the first base. Trimming takes 5 bases from V and 7 bases from J, and the germline ends sit 20 bases apart. The collaborating institutions used their own protocols to collect whole blood in K2EDTA tubes. For TCRbeta analysis, collaborators shipped samples in one of three forms: frozen whole blood, isolated PBMCs, or DNA extracted from either of those sample types. TCRbeta CDR3 regions were amplified from genomic DNA by means of the immunoSEQ Assay, a bias-controlled multiplex PCR. As for the authors' bioinformatics: The number of nucleated cells in each sample was estimated by amplification of reference gene primers within the assay. Sequence reads were collapsed and filtered to measure the absolute abundance of every unique TCRbeta CDR3 rearrangement. For each sample, productive Simpson clonality was calculated by taking the square root of Simpson's diversity index across productive rearrangements. TCRdb holds this immuneACCESS table with in-frame rearrangements only. Some clones are missing; in checked studies, unresolved V genes explain under half, and the rest has no known cause. V and J calls and clone size are given by that table; D and trimming were obtained from the DNA. Here the sample has under 200,000 clones; roughly 86% occur a single time. More than 0.75% of the sample comes from the top ten.

This receptor was identified in a man aged 18-30 years with acute or convalescent COVID-19. The sample comprised peripheral blood. The V and J genes are TRBV7-8 and TRBJ1-2, and perhaps TRBD1 as D gene, on 5 matching bases. The nucleotides are TGTGCCAGCAGCCCAAATCGAGGTCAGGGCGGTGGCTACACCTTC. Its coded protein is CASSPNRGQGGGYTF.